This is a list of T cell receptor beta chains from one sample in a study of blood T cell repertoires in COVID-19. The repertoire was sequenced with immunoSEQ multiplex PCR; TCRdb's copy has only in-frame clones and lacks some. The data contain about 190,000 clones, around 84% of them singletons. The specimen sequenced was PBMCs or T cells enriched from blood (not recorded which). The source is a woman aged 25 to 45 who had recovered from COVID-19. Both conserved end residues are part of each CDR3. Each record gives: J gene, D gene, clone size, V gene, CDR3 DNA, CDR3 protein. The D gene is left open where the match is weak. Clone size appears in some rows only: once, few, many, or a class for an expanded clone.

j_call: TRBJ2-1
d_call: .
clone_size: .
v_call: TRBV27
cdr3_nt: TGTGCCAGCAGTCTAAGGGGGGGCGAGCAGTTCTTC
cdr3_aa: CASSLRGGEQFF

j_call: TRBJ1-3
d_call: .
clone_size: .
v_call: TRBV29-1
cdr3_nt: TGCAGCGTTTTCAGTTACGATGGAAACACCATATATTTT
cdr3_aa: CSVFSYDGNTIYF

j_call: TRBJ1-3
d_call: .
clone_size: .
v_call: TRBV2
cdr3_nt: TGTGCCAGCACTGCCGGGAGTTACGGAAACACCATATATTTT
cdr3_aa: CASTAGSYGNTIYF

j_call: TRBJ2-1
d_call: .
clone_size: .
v_call: TRBV29-1
cdr3_nt: TGCAGCGTTGCCCAGGCCAATGAGCAGTTCTTC
cdr3_aa: CSVAQANEQFF

j_call: TRBJ1-2
d_call: .
clone_size: .
v_call: TRBV2
cdr3_nt: TGTGCCAGCAGCCCCGTACAGCTCTATGGCTACACCTTC
cdr3_aa: CASSPVQLYGYTF

j_call: TRBJ2-1
d_call: .
clone_size: .
v_call: TRBV5-6
cdr3_nt: TGTGCCAGCAGCTTCAACCTGGCAGGGAGGAATGAGCAGTTCTTC
cdr3_aa: CASSFNLAGRNEQFF

j_call: TRBJ1-3
d_call: .
clone_size: .
v_call: TRBV5-1
cdr3_nt: TGCGCCAGCAGCTTGGCCGGGTATGGAAACACCATATATTTT
cdr3_aa: CASSLAGYGNTIYF

j_call: TRBJ1-1
d_call: .
clone_size: .
v_call: TRBV18
cdr3_nt: TGTGCCAGCTCACCCGGGGTAAGGAGACGGGAAGCTTTCTTT
cdr3_aa: CASSPGVRRREAFF

j_call: TRBJ2-3
d_call: TRBD2
clone_size: .
v_call: TRBV6-5
cdr3_nt: TGTGCCAGCAGCCTCCTGCCGGGGGGTACAGATACGCAGTATTTT
cdr3_aa: CASSLLPGGTDTQYF

j_call: TRBJ1-5
d_call: .
clone_size: .
v_call: TRBV14
cdr3_nt: TGTGCCAGCAGCCAAGGGCTCAATCAGCCCCAGCATTTT
cdr3_aa: CASSQGLNQPQHF

j_call: TRBJ1-4
d_call: TRBD1
clone_size: .
v_call: TRBV5-1
cdr3_nt: TGCGCCAGCAGCCTCCCAGGGGGAGGTGAAAAACTGTTTTTT
cdr3_aa: CASSLPGGGEKLFF

j_call: TRBJ1-1
d_call: .
clone_size: .
v_call: TRBV11-2
cdr3_nt: TGTGCCAGCAGCTTCAGTGGTACAGGGATGAACACTGAAGCTTTCTTT
cdr3_aa: CASSFSGTGMNTEAFF

j_call: TRBJ2-1
d_call: .
clone_size: .
v_call: TRBV7-9
cdr3_nt: TGTGCCAGCAGCTCTAGTTACAACAATGAGCAGTTCTTC
cdr3_aa: CASSSSYNNEQFF

j_call: TRBJ1-2
d_call: .
clone_size: few
v_call: TRBV12-3/TRBV12-4
cdr3_nt: TGTGCCAGCAGTACAGCAGGGGCTGATGGCTACACCTTC
cdr3_aa: CASSTAGADGYTF

j_call: TRBJ2-7
d_call: TRBD1
clone_size: .
v_call: TRBV5-1
cdr3_nt: TGCGCCAGCAGCCCGACAGGGGGGTTGTACGAGCAGTACTTC
cdr3_aa: CASSPTGGLYEQYF

j_call: TRBJ2-2
d_call: .
clone_size: once
v_call: TRBV11-2
cdr3_nt: TGTGCCAGCAGCTCCCTGGGGGGGGCCGCCGGGGAGCTGTTTTTT
cdr3_aa: CASSSLGGAAGELFF

j_call: TRBJ1-2
d_call: TRBD1
clone_size: once
v_call: TRBV11-2
cdr3_nt: TGTGCCAGCAGCTTAGGGGGGACAGGGTATCCCTATGGCTACACCTTC
cdr3_aa: CASSLGGTGYPYGYTF

j_call: TRBJ1-2
d_call: .
clone_size: .
v_call: TRBV5-8
cdr3_nt: TGTGCCAGCAGTAACCGTTGGGCAGCCTATGGCTACACCTTC
cdr3_aa: CASSNRWAAYGYTF

j_call: TRBJ2-3
d_call: TRBD2
clone_size: .
v_call: TRBV18
cdr3_nt: TGTGCCAGCTCCCCACTTCTAGCGGGGAGCAGCACAGATACGCAGTATTTT
cdr3_aa: CASSPLLAGSSTDTQYF

j_call: TRBJ2-5
d_call: TRBD1
clone_size: .
v_call: TRBV28
cdr3_nt: TGTGCCACCGGGGCCGGGACAGGGAAAGAGACCCAGTACTTC
cdr3_aa: CATGAGTGKETQYF

j_call: TRBJ1-2
d_call: .
clone_size: .
v_call: TRBV18
cdr3_nt: TGTGCCAGCTCACCACCAACAAGCACAGCGCCTGGGAGTGGCTACACCTTC
cdr3_aa: CASSPPTSTAPGSGYTF

j_call: TRBJ2-1
d_call: TRBD2
clone_size: .
v_call: TRBV4-2
cdr3_nt: TGTGCCAGCAGCCTCTTCCAAACTAGCGGGAGCTACAATGAGCAGTTCTTC
cdr3_aa: CASSLFQTSGSYNEQFF

j_call: TRBJ2-2
d_call: .
clone_size: .
v_call: TRBV12-5
cdr3_nt: TGTGCTAGTGCCCTCGGAGGGAACACCGGGGAGCTGTTTTTT
cdr3_aa: CASALGGNTGELFF

j_call: TRBJ1-2
d_call: .
clone_size: .
v_call: TRBV18
cdr3_nt: TGTGCCAGCCGCGGACTGACGAACTATGGCTACACCTTC
cdr3_aa: CASRGLTNYGYTF

j_call: TRBJ2-5
d_call: TRBD2
clone_size: .
v_call: TRBV28
cdr3_nt: TGTGCCAGCAGTTTTATGGCGGGGGGCGAAGAGACCCAGTACTTC
cdr3_aa: CASSFMAGGEETQYF

j_call: TRBJ2-7
d_call: TRBD1
clone_size: .
v_call: TRBV28
cdr3_nt: TGTGCCAGCAGAATCGGGACAGGGGGCAAGTACGAGCAGTACTTC
cdr3_aa: CASRIGTGGKYEQYF

j_call: TRBJ2-3
d_call: .
clone_size: .
v_call: TRBV3-1/TRBV3-2
cdr3_nt: TGTGCCAGCAGCCAAGATCTTCTATCGCAGTATTTT
cdr3_aa: CASSQDLLSQYF

j_call: TRBJ1-1
d_call: TRBD1
clone_size: .
v_call: TRBV7-7
cdr3_nt: TGTGCTAGCAGCTTAGGGACAGGGGGAGAGCTAGGGAACACTGAAGCTTTCTTT
cdr3_aa: CASSLGTGGELGNTEAFF

j_call: TRBJ2-5
d_call: .
clone_size: once
v_call: TRBV7-8
cdr3_nt: TGTGCCAGCAGCTTAAGCAACTCGAGGCAAGAGACCCAGTACTTC
cdr3_aa: CASSLSNSRQETQYF

j_call: TRBJ1-1
d_call: .
clone_size: .
v_call: TRBV19
cdr3_nt: TGTGCCAGTAGCTCGGAGTGGAGTGAAGCTTTCTTT
cdr3_aa: CASSSEWSEAFF

j_call: TRBJ1-1
d_call: .
clone_size: .
v_call: TRBV7-8
cdr3_nt: TGTGCCAGCAGCCCACTAACAGGGATGAACACTGAAGCTTTCTTT
cdr3_aa: CASSPLTGMNTEAFF

j_call: TRBJ2-1
d_call: TRBD1
clone_size: .
v_call: TRBV5-4
cdr3_nt: TGTGCCAGCAGCGGCCGTGACAGGGTAGTTAATGAGCAGTTCTTC
cdr3_aa: CASSGRDRVVNEQFF

j_call: TRBJ1-4
d_call: TRBD1
clone_size: .
v_call: TRBV19
cdr3_nt: TGTGCCAGTACCCCGTGGACAGGCCTGTCCCGCCAGATGTTTTTT
cdr3_aa: CASTPWTGLSRQMFF

j_call: TRBJ2-5
d_call: .
clone_size: once
v_call: TRBV7-9
cdr3_nt: TGTGCCAGCAGGAACAGGGTGTTAGAGACCCAGTACTTC
cdr3_aa: CASRNRVLETQYF

j_call: TRBJ2-7
d_call: .
clone_size: .
v_call: TRBV29-1
cdr3_nt: TGCAGCGTTGCCCGGGACACCCCCTACGAGCAGTACTTC
cdr3_aa: CSVARDTPYEQYF

j_call: TRBJ1-2
d_call: TRBD1
clone_size: .
v_call: TRBV29-1
cdr3_nt: TGCAGCGTTCGGCCCGGGACAGGGGATGGCTACACCTTC
cdr3_aa: CSVRPGTGDGYTF

j_call: TRBJ1-6
d_call: TRBD1
clone_size: .
v_call: TRBV19
cdr3_nt: TGTGCCAGTTGTAAAGGAGGACAGGATAATTCACCCCTCCACTTT
cdr3_aa: CASCKGGQDNSPLHF

j_call: TRBJ2-3
d_call: TRBD2
clone_size: .
v_call: TRBV24-1
cdr3_nt: TGTGCCACCAGTGGGACTAGCGGGCTTGGGGAGGGTCATACGCAGTATTTT
cdr3_aa: CATSGTSGLGEGHTQYF

j_call: TRBJ1-5
d_call: TRBD1
clone_size: .
v_call: TRBV27
cdr3_nt: TGTGCCAGCAGTGTTAACAGGGGTAACAATCAGCCCCAGCATTTT
cdr3_aa: CASSVNRGNNQPQHF

j_call: TRBJ2-1
d_call: TRBD2
clone_size: .
v_call: TRBV5-6
cdr3_nt: TGTGCCAGCAGCGGGACTAGCGGGGGCTACAATGAGCAGTTCTTC
cdr3_aa: CASSGTSGGYNEQFF

j_call: TRBJ1-4
d_call: TRBD1
clone_size: .
v_call: TRBV7-9
cdr3_nt: TGTGCCAGCAGCCTCGGACAGGGCGCTAATGAAAAACTGTTTTTT
cdr3_aa: CASSLGQGANEKLFF

j_call: TRBJ2-7
d_call: TRBD1
clone_size: .
v_call: TRBV28
cdr3_nt: TGTGCCAGCAGTCACCCCCGGGACAGGGGTTTGAGCTACGAGCAGTACTTC
cdr3_aa: CASSHPRDRGLSYEQYF

j_call: TRBJ1-5
d_call: .
clone_size: .
v_call: TRBV5-8
cdr3_nt: TGTGCCAGCAGTCCGAACAGGAATACGGGCAATCAGCCCCAGCATTTT
cdr3_aa: CASSPNRNTGNQPQHF

j_call: TRBJ1-4
d_call: .
clone_size: .
v_call: TRBV10-3
cdr3_nt: TGTGCCATCAGGACAGGCCTTAATGAAAAACTGTTTTTT
cdr3_aa: CAIRTGLNEKLFF

j_call: TRBJ2-1
d_call: TRBD2
clone_size: .
v_call: TRBV5-1
cdr3_nt: TGCGCCAGCAGCTCCTCTGATAGCGGGATGGTCTACAATGAGCAGTTCTTC
cdr3_aa: CASSSSDSGMVYNEQFF

j_call: TRBJ2-3
d_call: TRBD2
clone_size: once
v_call: TRBV3-1/TRBV3-2
cdr3_nt: TGTGCCAGCAGCCTCAAGGTCCGGGGGGGCCGGGGCACAGATACGCAGTATTTT
cdr3_aa: CASSLKVRGGRGTDTQYF

j_call: TRBJ1-4
d_call: .
clone_size: .
v_call: TRBV7-9
cdr3_nt: TGTGCCAGCAGCCTTTCGGAGGAAAAACTGTTTTTT
cdr3_aa: CASSLSEEKLFF

j_call: TRBJ1-1
d_call: .
clone_size: .
v_call: TRBV18
cdr3_nt: TGTGCCAGCTCACCAACCCAGGGAAACACTGAAGCTTTCTTT
cdr3_aa: CASSPTQGNTEAFF